Described below is a single T cell receptor (beta chain) sequence and its context. Antigen: not known. This table comes from immunoSEQ multiplex PCR, and its TCRdb copy is limited to in-frame clones, with some not included. The profile shows under 50,000 clones, around 90% of them singletons. Cyclophosphamide on days +3 and +4 followed busulfan-fludarabine conditioning and a marrow graft. V lost 5 bases to trimming and J lost 3 bases, with 8 bases between them. The CDR3 spans 12 residues. CDR1 is SGHVS and CDR2 is FNYEAQ in the germline V gene. This entry belongs to a study of T cells after posttransplantation cyclophosphamide. Overall study results and limits: TRB overlap between skin or GI tissue T cells and blood was limited. Later blood repertoires were often dominated by clones from the donor CD8+ memory compartment. Recipient CMV seropositivity and CMV reactivation strongly tracked TRB clonality.

This receptor was identified in a male patient between 60 and 69 years old who received an allogeneic stem cell transplant from a related donor and was CMV-positive. Some of the T cells might come from the graft donor. The V call is TRBV7-6, the J call TRBJ2-7; D remains unclear. The sequencing used PBMCs, collected around 67 days after allogeneic stem cell transplant with posttransplant cyclophosphamide. CDR3 protein: CASSLESYEQYF. CDR3 in DNA: TGTGCCAGCAGCCTCGAGAGCTACGAGCAGTACTTC.